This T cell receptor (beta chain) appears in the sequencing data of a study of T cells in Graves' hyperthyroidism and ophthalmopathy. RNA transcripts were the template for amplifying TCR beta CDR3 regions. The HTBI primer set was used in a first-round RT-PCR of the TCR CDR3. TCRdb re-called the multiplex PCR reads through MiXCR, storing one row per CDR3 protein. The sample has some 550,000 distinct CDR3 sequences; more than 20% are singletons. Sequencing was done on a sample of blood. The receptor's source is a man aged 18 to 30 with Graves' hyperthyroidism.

CDR3 in DNA: TGTGCCAGCAGCTTAGTGGGCGCGTGGGCTGAAGCTTTCTTT. Its translation: CASSLVGAWAEAFF. V and J are TRBV11-1 and TRBJ1-1; no clear D. V was trimmed by 1 base and J by 6 bases, leaving 12 bases between them. The germline gives CDR1 SGHAT, CDR2 FQDESV (reference sequence). This CDR3 contains 14 residues.